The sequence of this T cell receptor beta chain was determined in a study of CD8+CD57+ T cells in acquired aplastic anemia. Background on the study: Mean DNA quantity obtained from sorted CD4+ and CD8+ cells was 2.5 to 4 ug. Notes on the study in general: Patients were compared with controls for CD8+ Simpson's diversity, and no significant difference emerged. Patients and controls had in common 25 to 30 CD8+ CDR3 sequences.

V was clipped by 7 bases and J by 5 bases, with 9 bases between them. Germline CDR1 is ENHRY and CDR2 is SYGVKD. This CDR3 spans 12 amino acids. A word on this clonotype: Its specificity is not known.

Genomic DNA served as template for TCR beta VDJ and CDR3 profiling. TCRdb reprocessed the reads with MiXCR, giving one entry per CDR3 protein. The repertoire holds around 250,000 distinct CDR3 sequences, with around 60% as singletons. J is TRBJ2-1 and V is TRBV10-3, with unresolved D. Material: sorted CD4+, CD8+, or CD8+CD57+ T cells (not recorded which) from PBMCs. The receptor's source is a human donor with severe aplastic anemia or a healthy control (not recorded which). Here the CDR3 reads CAIMGRDNEQFF. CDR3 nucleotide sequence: TGTGCCATCATGGGTAGGGACAATGAGCAGTTCTTC.